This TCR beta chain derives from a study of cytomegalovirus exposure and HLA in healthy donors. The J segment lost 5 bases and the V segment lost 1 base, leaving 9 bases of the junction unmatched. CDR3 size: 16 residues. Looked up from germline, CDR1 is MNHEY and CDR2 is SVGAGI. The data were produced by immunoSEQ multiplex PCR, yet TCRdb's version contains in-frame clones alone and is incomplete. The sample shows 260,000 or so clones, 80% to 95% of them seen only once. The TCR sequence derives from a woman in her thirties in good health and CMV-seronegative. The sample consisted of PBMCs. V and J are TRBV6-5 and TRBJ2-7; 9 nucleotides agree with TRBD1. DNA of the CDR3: TGTGCCAGCAGTTACTTTCGGGGACAGGGCCTTGACGAGCAGTACTTC. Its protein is CASSYFRGQGLDEQYF.